These T cell receptor beta chains were read from a single sample in a study of molecular identifiers for immune sequencing clone quantification. A single record per CDR3 protein comes from TCRdb applying MiXCR to the PCR reads. The data show 600,000 to 650,000 distinct CDR3 sequences, less than 20% seen once. The sequenced material came from naive CD8+ T cells from blood, with Jurkat cell RNA spiked in. These receptor sequences come from a human donor in good health. Some libraries in this study had Jurkat cell RNA spiked in. CDR3s leave out the opening cysteine and the closing phenylalanine or tryptophan. Clone size, where shown, is once, few, many, or a class for clones that have expanded.

j_gene: TRBJ2-1; abundance: many; len: 15; v_gene: TRBV7-3; CDR3aa: ASSLITGGSSYNEQF
j_gene: TRBJ2-7; abundance: NA; len: 15; v_gene: TRBV4-1; CDR3aa: ASSQELSGYPSYEQY
j_gene: TRBJ2-7; abundance: many; len: 11; v_gene: TRBV29-1; CDR3aa: SVGRQNSYEQY
j_gene: TRBJ2-1; abundance: once; len: 13; v_gene: TRBV3-1; CDR3aa: ASSRSGSWDNEQF
j_gene: TRBJ2-7; abundance: many; len: 11; v_gene: TRBV30; CDR3aa: AWSLGADYEQY
j_gene: TRBJ2-7; abundance: NA; len: 12; v_gene: TRBV7-9; CDR3aa: ASSSGYSIGEQC
j_gene: TRBJ2-7; abundance: few; len: 12; v_gene: TRBV13; CDR3aa: ASSPPSGSYEQY
j_gene: TRBJ2-7; abundance: few; len: 12; v_gene: TRBV27; CDR3aa: ASSFKREIGEQY
j_gene: TRBJ2-1; abundance: NA; len: 14; v_gene: TRBV9; CDR3aa: ASSVVSGRGNNEQF
j_gene: TRBJ2-1; abundance: few; len: 14; v_gene: TRBV29-1; CDR3aa: SVVPQITSSYNEQS
j_gene: TRBJ1-5; abundance: many; len: 13; v_gene: TRBV5-5; CDR3aa: ASSLVGAPNQPQH
j_gene: TRBJ2-2; abundance: many; len: 14; v_gene: TRBV30; CDR3aa: AWSSGLAGYTGELF
j_gene: TRBJ1-2; abundance: many; len: 14; v_gene: TRBV18; CDR3aa: ASSPPRTGENYGYT
j_gene: TRBJ2-7; abundance: many; len: 11; v_gene: TRBV20-1; CDR3aa: SARARDWNLSY
j_gene: TRBJ2-1; abundance: many; len: 11; v_gene: TRBV7-9; CDR3aa: ASSWTSGNEQF
j_gene: TRBJ2-5; abundance: NA; len: 13; v_gene: TRBV10-2; CDR3aa: ASSPRPVAQETQY
j_gene: TRBJ2-1; abundance: many; len: 15; v_gene: TRBV29-1; CDR3aa: SVGLRSGTPSYNEQF
j_gene: TRBJ2-3; abundance: many; len: 13; v_gene: TRBV7-6; CDR3aa: ASSLVPGAADTQY
j_gene: TRBJ1-6; abundance: few; len: 13; v_gene: TRBV10-3; CDR3aa: AISDGGAYNSPLH
j_gene: TRBJ2-5; abundance: few; len: 12; v_gene: TRBV20-1; CDR3aa: SAGGSGRQETQC
j_gene: TRBJ2-2; abundance: many; len: 13; v_gene: TRBV7-2; CDR3aa: ASSLWDGHTGELF
j_gene: TRBJ2-7; abundance: few; len: 13; v_gene: TRBV19; CDR3aa: ASRRTGGPTYEQY
j_gene: TRBJ1-1; abundance: many; len: 12; v_gene: TRBV7-9; CDR3aa: ASSSSRKNTEAF
j_gene: TRBJ2-3; abundance: few; len: 13; v_gene: TRBV7-9; CDR3aa: ASSSGLGITDTQY
j_gene: TRBJ2-2; abundance: NA; len: 15; v_gene: TRBV11-2; CDR3aa: ASSPNPGAANTGELF
j_gene: TRBJ2-7; abundance: many; len: 13; v_gene: TRBV19; CDR3aa: ASSMGTGRLYEQY
j_gene: TRBJ2-1; abundance: NA; len: 13; v_gene: TRBV19; CDR3aa: ASTAGTSGINEQF
j_gene: TRBJ1-1; abundance: many; len: 12; v_gene: TRBV4-3; CDR3aa: ASRTAAGYTEAF
j_gene: TRBJ2-3; abundance: many; len: 16; v_gene: TRBV7-2; CDR3aa: ASSFGLAGGASTDTQY
j_gene: TRBJ2-7; abundance: NA; len: 14; v_gene: TRBV3-2; CDR3aa: ASSQDTGQGMDEQY
j_gene: TRBJ2-1; abundance: many; len: 9; v_gene: TRBV24-1; CDR3aa: ATSDLTEQF
j_gene: TRBJ1-1; abundance: many; len: 13; v_gene: TRBV20-1; CDR3aa: SARDGDGTSLEAF
j_gene: TRBJ2-4; abundance: NA; len: 14; v_gene: TRBV15; CDR3aa: ATSRDTTVAKNIQY
j_gene: TRBJ1-3; abundance: few; len: 13; v_gene: TRBV9; CDR3aa: ASSPSYDSGNTIY
j_gene: TRBJ2-7; abundance: many; len: 12; v_gene: TRBV20-1; CDR3aa: SARTSGFYAEQY
j_gene: TRBJ1-5; abundance: many; len: 13; v_gene: TRBV4-2; CDR3aa: ASSQDEGLNQPQH
j_gene: TRBJ2-7; abundance: many; len: 13; v_gene: TRBV5-1; CDR3aa: ASSLATGSSYEQY
j_gene: TRBJ2-5; abundance: many; len: 14; v_gene: TRBV27; CDR3aa: ASSSPMQGMGETQY
j_gene: TRBJ2-6; abundance: many; len: 13; v_gene: TRBV19; CDR3aa: ASSITYAGANVLT
j_gene: TRBJ1-5; abundance: many; len: 13; v_gene: TRBV21-1; CDR3aa: ASSKALQGEQPQH
j_gene: TRBJ2-3; abundance: many; len: 12; v_gene: TRBV15; CDR3aa: ATSTLASADTQY
j_gene: TRBJ2-7; abundance: many; len: 12; v_gene: TRBV14; CDR3aa: ASSQDPDSYEQY
j_gene: TRBJ2-7; abundance: NA; len: 14; v_gene: TRBV7-2; CDR3aa: ASSFRLAGASYEQY
j_gene: TRBJ2-3; abundance: NA; len: 14; v_gene: TRBV6-1; CDR3aa: ASSDWTDTSTDTQY
j_gene: TRBJ2-2; abundance: NA; len: 15; v_gene: TRBV29-1; CDR3aa: SASSGGPHADTGELF
j_gene: TRBJ2-5; abundance: many; len: 15; v_gene: TRBV5-1; CDR3aa: ASSFMAGGVYQETQY
j_gene: TRBJ2-7; abundance: many; len: 11; v_gene: TRBV19; CDR3aa: ASSILQGNEQY
j_gene: TRBJ2-7; abundance: few; len: 13; v_gene: TRBV19; CDR3aa: ASSDGTKSSYEQY
j_gene: TRBJ2-1; abundance: NA; len: 11; v_gene: TRBV19; CDR3aa: ASKPGPYNEQF
j_gene: TRBJ2-7; abundance: many; len: 11; v_gene: TRBV20-1; CDR3aa: SGTRGVSYEQY